Below are 10 T cell receptor beta chains sequenced from a single sample in a study of PD-1 blockade in classical Hodgkin lymphoma. Every patient had relapsed following autologous stem cell transplantation, and cohorts differed in brentuximab vedotin exposure. Measured with immunoSEQ multiplex PCR; TCRdb has only the in-frame clones, and not every one. The sample records 45,000 to 55,000 clones, roughly 80% being singletons. Source: peripheral blood mononuclear cells (PBMCs), taken at baseline. These receptors originate from a human donor with classical Hodgkin lymphoma.

This sequence joins TRBV10-3 and TRBJ2-2, with 9 nucleotides matching TRBD1. The CDR3 contains 15 residues. V was clipped by 5 bases and J by 4 bases; unmatched bases: 5. Per the germline V gene, CDR1 is ENHRY and CDR2 is SYGVKD. CDR3 coding DNA: TGTGCCATCAGTTGGGGACAGGGCTTCACCGGGGAGCTGTTTTTT. Amino acids: CAISWGQGFTGELFF.

The chain recombines TRBV30 with TRBJ1-2; perhaps TRBD1 as D (5 bases). The germline V gene encodes CDR1 GTSNPN and CDR2 SVGIG (reference sequence). V was pared by 6 bases and J by 2 bases, with 13 bases between. The CDR3 contains 13 residues. CDR3 sequence: CACPRDGNYGYTF. CDR3 nucleotide sequence: TGTGCCTGTCCCCGGGACGGGAACTATGGCTACACCTTC.

The gene calls are TRBV7-8 and TRBJ1-3; TRBD1 might be the D (5 bases). Trimming shortened V by 0 bases and J by 3 bases, and 27 bases separated the two germline ends. There are 21 residues in the CDR3. In germline, CDR1 is SGHVS, CDR2 FQNEAQ. The CDR3 bases are TGTGCCAGCAGCTTAGCTGGTCGTGGGGGAGGCCCAACCCGAGTTGGAAACACCATATATTTT. Amino acids: CASSLAGRGGGPTRVGNTIYF.

V usage is TRBV4-1 and J usage is TRBJ2-2, with TRBD2 identical over 10 bases. Germline lookup yields CDR1 MGHRA and CDR2 YSYEKL. The trim removed 3 bases at V and 1 base at J, leaving 5 bases unmatched. The CDR3 consists of 17 residues. The CDR3 loop is CASSHKRTSGNTGELFF. CDR3 bases: TGCGCCAGCAGCCACAAAAGGACTAGCGGGAACACCGGGGAGCTGTTTTTT.

V is TRBV5-6 and J is TRBJ1-3; possible D gene TRBD1, 5 bases. This CDR3 contains 15 residues. In germline, CDR1 is SGHDT, CDR2 YYEEEE. V dropped 3 bases and J dropped 4 bases, with 14 bases sitting between them. CDR3 nucleotide sequence: TGTGCCAGCAGCTCCTGGACAAATTGGGGAAACACCATATATTTT. Translated, it gives CASSSWTNWGNTIYF. Variable domain in full (rest from reference TRBV5-6 and TRBJ1-3): DAGVTQSPTHLIKTRGQQVTLRCSPKSGHDTVSWYQQALGQGPQFIFQYYEEEERQRGNFPDRFSGHQFPNYSSELNVNALLLGDSALYLCASSSWTNWGNTIYFGEGSWLTVV.

This chain uses TRBV5-1 with TRBJ1-4, with unresolved D. CDR3 size: 15 residues. Germline values: CDR1 SGHRS, CDR2 YFSETQ. With 0 bases removed from V and 0 bases from J, the gap between germline ends came to 6 bases. CDR3: CASSLEPSTNEKLFF. The CDR3, as DNA: TGCGCCAGCAGCTTGGAGCCTTCAACTAATGAAAAACTGTTTTTT.

The V and J genes are TRBV4-3 and TRBJ2-6; no clear D gene. Trimming removed 0 bases from V and 0 bases from J, with 9 bases in between. Germline assignment: CDR1 LGHNA and CDR2 YSLEER. The CDR3 covers 17 residues. CDR3 sequence (DNA): TGCGCCAGCAGCCAAGACCCGGACCACTCTGGGGCCAACGTCCTGACTTTC. It yields the protein CASSQDPDHSGANVLTF.

V and J are TRBV6-6 and TRBJ2-1; D remains unclear. This CDR3 spans 13 amino acids. Germline values: CDR1 MNHNY, CDR2 SVGAGI (reference sequence). Deletions cut 8 bases from V and 6 bases from J, with 14 bases between. The CDR3 spells CASLRLGPNEQFF. CDR3 sequence (DNA): TGTGCCAGCCTCAGGCTTGGGCCCAATGAGCAGTTCTTC.

The chain links TRBV6-5 to TRBJ2-1, with 7 bases matching TRBD2. Germline V gene sequence: CDR1 MNHEY, CDR2 SVGAGI. J gave up 3 bases and V 8 bases, and 1 base lay outside the gene matches. This CDR3 has 12 residues. The CDR3 bases are TGTGCCAGCGGGGACTACTACAATGAGCAGTTCTTC. Amino acid sequence: CASGDYYNEQFF.

CDR3: CASSQSAGETGYTF. CDR3 sequence (DNA): TGTGCCAGCAGTCAATCGGCGGGGGAAACGGGCTACACCTTC. This chain joins TRBV9 and TRBJ1-2, with D perhaps matching TRBD1 (5 bases). Trimming cost V 5 bases and J 8 bases, with 19 bases left between them. Germline loops: CDR1 SGDLS, CDR2 YYNGEE. The CDR3 contains 14 residues. Full variable domain (rest looked up from reference TRBV9 and TRBJ1-2): DSGVTQTPKHLITATGQRVTLRCSPRSGDLSVYWYQQSLDQGLQFLIQYYNGEERAKGNILERFSAQQFPDLHSELNLSSLELGDSALYFCASSQSAGETGYTFGSGTRLTVV.